The present TCR beta chain was sequenced within a study of blood T cell repertoires in COVID-19. In the original processing: The authors estimated nucleated cell counts from reference gene primer amplification. The table came from immunoSEQ multiplex PCR; TCRdb's copy has only in-frame clones and leaves some out. V and J calls and clone size are as listed in that table; D and trimming were resolved from the DNA. The table records some 290,000 clones, 65% to 90% of them present only once. Germline V lookup: CDR1 SGHAT, CDR2 FQNNGV. The germline V and J ends were trimmed by 0 bases and 3 bases, with 12 bases remaining between them. The CDR3 length is 15 residues.

The V gene is TRBV11-2, the J gene TRBJ2-7; TRBD2 might be the D (7 bases). Sequencing input: peripheral blood. The sequence was collected from a woman aged 60-75 years with active or convalescent COVID-19. CDR3 region: CASSLERGGGYEQYF. The CDR3 nucleotides are TGTGCCAGCAGCTTAGAGCGGGGAGGGGGCTACGAGCAGTACTTC.